The next 24 T cell receptor beta chains were all read from a single sample in a study of T cell responses to AZD1222 COVID-19 vaccine. Repertoires were generated with immunoSEQ multiplex PCR, while TCRdb's copy carries only in-frame clones and drops some. The sample yields just under 100,000 clones, 70% to 90% seen once. The material was peripheral blood, obtained on day 0 of AZD1222 vaccination. Receptors originate from an adult in good health.

V usage is TRBV21-1 and J usage is TRBJ2-2. TRBV21-1 is recorded as a pseudogene. The CDR3 sequence is 16 residues long. The CDR3 bases are TGTGCCAGCAGCAAAGATTGTAGACCGAACACCGGGGAGCTGTTTTTT. Translated, it gives CASSKDCRPNTGELFF.

The rearrangement uses TRBV7-8 and TRBJ1-1; a possible D gene is TRBD1 (6 bases). Germline CDR1 SGHVS, CDR2 FQNEAQ. The germline V and J ends were trimmed by 5 bases and 5 bases, with 18 bases remaining between them. The CDR3 extends over 15 amino acids. The CDR3 bases are TGTGCCAGCAGCCGAGGGGGTGCAGGGCTGACTGAAGCTTTCTTT. Amino acids: CASSRGGAGLTEAFF.

V gene TRBV20-1 combines with J gene TRBJ1-2; tentatively, D is TRBD1 (6 bases). V was pared by 3 bases and J by 3 bases, with 14 bases between. CDR1 is DFQATT and CDR2 is SNEGSKA in the germline V gene (reference sequence). The CDR3 consists of 14 residues. The CDR3 protein is CSASWGAVDYGYTF. The CDR3 nucleotides read TGCAGTGCTAGTTGGGGGGCCGTGGACTATGGCTACACCTTC.

This sequence joins TRBV9 and TRBJ2-4; the D gene could be TRBD1 or TRBD2 (5 bases each). Trimming pared 0 bases from V and 8 bases from J, leaving 15 bases between. This CDR3 is 15 amino acids long. The germline CDR1 and CDR2 sequences are SGDLS and YYNGEE. CDR3 in DNA: TGTGCCAGCAGCGTAGGGCTAGGGGAGAGAGACATTCAGTACTTC. Translated: CASSVGLGERDIQYF.

The chain combines TRBV7-2 with TRBJ1-2; perhaps TRBD1 as D (5 bases). Germline V gene sequence: CDR1 SGHTA, CDR2 FQGNSA. V was pared by 0 bases and J by 7 bases, with 27 bases between. CDR3 length equals 19 residues. CDR3 residues: CASSLAQPRGWGREGGYTF. The DNA for the CDR3 is TGTGCCAGCAGCTTAGCGCAGCCCAGAGGCTGGGGCAGGGAAGGTGGCTACACCTTC. Supplemented by reference TRBV7-2 and TRBJ1-2, the full variable domain reads GAGVSQSPSNKVTEKGKDVELRCDPISGHTALYWYRQSLGQGLEFLIYFQGNSAPDKSGLPSDRFSAERTGGSVSTLTIQRTQQEDSAVYLCASSLAQPRGWGREGGYTFGSGTRLTVV.

This clone was seen a few times. The CDR3 spells CASSLRAGMNSPLHF. The CDR3 region has the DNA TGTGCCAGCAGTTTAAGGGCAGGGATGAATTCACCCCTCCACTTT. The J gene is TRBJ1-6, the V gene TRBV27, with a weak D call TRBD1 (5 bases). V lost 2 bases and J lost 7, with 12 bases in between. The germline V gene encodes CDR1 MNHEY and CDR2 SMNVEV (reference sequence). This CDR3 has 15 amino acids.

The chain uses TRBV29-1 and TRBJ1-4, with D possibly TRBD1 on 6 matching bases. Germline CDR1 reads SQVTM; CDR2 reads ANQGSEA. This CDR3 contains 13 residues. V gave up 5 bases and J gave up 3 bases, with 10 bases separating them. The CDR3 here is CSVPGVANEKLFF. CDR3 nucleotides: TGCAGCGTTCCAGGGGTAGCTAATGAAAAACTGTTTTTT. Full variable domain (outside the CDR3, taken from reference TRBV29-1 and TRBJ1-4): SAVISQKPSRDICQRGTSLTIQCQVDSQVTMMFWYRQQPGQSLTLIATANQGSEATYESGFVIDKFPISRPNLTFSTLTVSNMSPEDSSIYLCSVPGVANEKLFFGSGTQLSVL.

V gene TRBV20-1 combines with J gene TRBJ2-7, with D uncertain. Germline lookup yields CDR1 DFQATT and CDR2 SNEGSKA (reference sequence). The CDR3 runs 15 residues. V gave up 3 bases and J gave up 0 bases, with 15 bases separating them. CDR3 DNA: TGCAGTGCTAGTCCCCGTAGGCGGTCCTCCTACGAGCAGTACTTC. It specifies CSASPRRRSSYEQYF.

The chain has TRBV27 and TRBJ2-7; 8 positions agree with TRBD2. Germline V lookup: CDR1 MNHEY, CDR2 SMNVEV (reference sequence). The CDR3 is made up of 15 amino acids. V lost 2 bases and J lost 2; bases outside the gene matches: 5. CDR3: CASSLRIGGAYEQYF. The CDR3 DNA reads as TGTGCCAGCAGTTTAAGAATCGGGGGGGCCTACGAGCAGTACTTC.

This chain uses TRBV30 with TRBJ1-3; unclear D gene. CDR1 is GTSNPN and CDR2 is SVGIG in the germline V gene (reference sequence). Trimming stripped 1 base from V and 0 bases from J, with 1 base between. The CDR3 totals 12 residues. CDR3 in amino acids: CAWSDSGNTIYF. The CDR3 coding sequence is TGTGCCTGGAGTGACTCTGGAAACACCATATATTTT. Based on the CDR3 plus reference TRBV30 and TRBJ1-3, the full variable domain is SQTIHQWPATLVQPVGSPLSLECTVEGTSNPNLYWYRQAAGRGLQLLFYSVGIGQISSEVPQNLSASRPQDRQFILSSKKLLLSDSGFYLCAWSDSGNTIYFGEGSWLTVV.

The chain carries TRBV3-1 (or the pseudogene TRBV3-2) and TRBJ1-4, with no clear D. The CDR3 is 19 amino acids. Looked up from germline, CDR1 is LGHDT and CDR2 is YNNKEL (reference sequence). The V gene lost 0 bases and the J gene lost 0 bases, with 17 bases spanning the gap. CDR3 DNA: TGTGCCAGCAGCCAAGATCGGGTGCCAGGAGTTGCAACTAATGAAAAACTGTTTTTT. Translated, it gives CASSQDRVPGVATNEKLFF.

The CDR3 spells CASSQDLGRAAYGYTF. The CDR3 DNA reads TGTGCCAGCAGCCAAGATCTTGGCAGGGCGGCCTATGGCTACACCTTC. The chain combines TRBV3-1 (or the pseudogene TRBV3-2) with TRBJ1-2, with D perhaps TRBD1 (5 bases). CDR1 and CDR2 from the germline V gene are LGHDT and YNNKEL (reference sequence). The V end lost 0 bases, the J end lost 4 bases, and 15 bases lay between the germline ends. The CDR3 length is 16 residues.

J is TRBJ1-1 and V is TRBV13; D remains unclear. V lost 1 base and J lost 3, with 6 bases in between. CDR3 length equals 13 residues. Germline CDR1 reads PRHDT; CDR2 reads FYEKMQ (reference sequence). The CDR3 nucleotides are TGTGCCAGCAGCTTAGCGACGGACACTGAAGCTTTCTTT. This sequence encodes CASSLATDTEAFF.

The V and J genes are TRBV5-1 and TRBJ2-1; 11 bases match TRBD2. CDR3 length equals 16 residues. The trim removed 3 bases at V and 4 bases at J, leaving 6 bases unmatched. Germline CDR1 SGHRS, CDR2 YFSETQ. The CDR3 loop reads CASSSDSSGGYNEQFF. The CDR3 DNA follows: TGCGCCAGCAGCTCTGATTCTAGCGGGGGGTACAATGAGCAGTTCTTC. Combining the CDR3 with reference TRBV5-1 and TRBJ2-1 gives the whole variable domain KAGVTQTPRYLIKTRGQQVTLSCSPISGHRSVSWYQQTPGQGLQFLFEYFSETQRNKGNFPGRFSGRQFSNSRSEMNVSTLELGDSALYLCASSSDSSGGYNEQFFGPGTRLTVL.

This chain links TRBV7-3 with TRBJ1-3; TRBD1 matches 7 bases. Germline values: CDR1 SGHTA, CDR2 FQGTGA. The length of the CDR3 is 17 residues. V trimming: 5 bases; J trimming: 3 bases; junction bases outside the gene matches: 13. The CDR3 bases are TGTGCCAGCAGCCTATCCAGACAGGGCTACTGTGGAAACACCATATATTTT. It is translated as CASSLSRQGYCGNTIYF.

The chain uses TRBV11-1 and TRBJ1-1, with D uncertain. The V end was cut by 1 base, the J end by 4 bases, with 13 bases between. This CDR3 is built from 15 residues. Germline V CDR1 and CDR2: SGHAT, FQDESV (reference sequence). The DNA of the CDR3 is TGTGCCAGCAGCTTAGGTTCCTGGACCCCCACTGAAGCTTTCTTT. Encoded protein: CASSLGSWTPTEAFF.

Only a few counts were recorded for this clone. The rearrangement uses TRBV2 and TRBJ1-2, with a possible D match to TRBD1 (6 bases). The V and J ends lost 1 base and 6 bases respectively, with 15 bases between them. From germline, CDR1 is SNHLY and CDR2 FYNNEI. The CDR3 covers 15 residues. The CDR3 loop reads CASSEGGPTGDGYTF. DNA of the CDR3: TGTGCCAGCAGTGAAGGGGGCCCGACAGGAGATGGCTACACCTTC.

This clone was seen more than once but under ten times. The chain couples TRBV19 to TRBJ2-7; D uncertain. CDR1 and CDR2 from the germline V gene are LNHDA and SQIVND (reference sequence). The CDR3 runs to 12 residues. Trimming took off 4 bases at V and 3 bases at J, with 7 bases between the two ends. CDR3 in amino acids: CASSTGGYEQYF. Written as DNA, the CDR3 is TGTGCCAGTAGTACGGGTGGCTACGAGCAGTACTTC.

Notes on this clone: A read error is possible here, since a much larger clone lies one base away. The chain carries TRBV6-2 or TRBV6-3 and TRBJ2-6, with a tentative D call TRBD2 (6 bases). This CDR3 comprises 15 residues. CDR1 is MNHEY, CDR2 SVGEGT, per germline. CDR3 sequence reads: CARSGTAGGANVLTF. CDR3 bases: TGTGCCCGCAGTGGGACGGCGGGGGGGGCCAACGTCCTGACTTTC.

CDR3 sequence reads: CASSLGASSSYEQYF. The CDR3 region has the DNA TGTGCCAGCAGCCTCGGGGCGAGTAGCTCCTACGAGCAGTACTTC. The chain links TRBV27 to TRBJ2-7, with D perhaps assigned TRBD1 or TRBD2 (5 bases each). The CDR3 runs to 15 residues. Deletions cut 6 bases from V and 0 bases from J, with 15 bases between. Germline-derived CDR1 and CDR2 are MNHEY and SMNVEV (reference sequence).

The chain has TRBV10-3 and TRBJ1-1; weak D call: TRBD1 (6 bases). The germline V and J ends were trimmed by 8 bases and 1 base, with 8 bases remaining between them. The CDR3 extends over 12 amino acids. CDR1 and CDR2 from the germline V gene are ENHRY and SYGVKD. The CDR3 nucleotides are TGTGCCATCCAGGGGCGGAACACTGAAGCTTTCTTT. Its protein is CAIQGRNTEAFF.

This clone was recorded once. The chain recombines TRBV30 with TRBJ2-1, with 10 nucleotides matching TRBD2. The CDR3 has 15 amino acids. V was pared by 6 bases and J by 1 base, with 6 bases of the junction left unmatched. CDR1 is GTSNPN, CDR2 SVGIG, per germline (reference sequence). The CDR3 bases are TGTGCCTGCCCTAGCGGGGGTTCTTCCTACAATGAGCAGTTCTTC. Its translation: CACPSGGSSYNEQFF. Complete variable domain (other parts from reference TRBV30 and TRBJ2-1): SQTIHQWPATLVQPVGSPLSLECTVEGTSNPNLYWYRQAAGRGLQLLFYSVGIGQISSEVPQNLSASRPQDRQFILSSKKLLLSDSGFYLCACPSGGSSYNEQFFGPGTRLTVL.

The V and J genes are TRBV11-2 and TRBJ1-2, with D unclear. Germline-derived CDR1 and CDR2 are SGHAT and FQNNGV. The germline V and J ends were trimmed by 1 base and 4 bases, with 7 bases remaining between them. CDR3 length: 13 residues. Here the CDR3 DNA reads TGTGCCAGCAGCTTAGGCCCGGTCTATGGCTACACCTTC. Its protein product is CASSLGPVYGYTF.

This chain joins TRBV4-1 and TRBJ1-4, with D possibly being TRBD1 (5 bases). V lost 4 bases, J lost 7 bases, and 10 bases lay in between. The CDR3 is made up of 13 amino acids. Per the germline V gene, CDR1 is MGHRA and CDR2 is YSYEKL. This CDR3 reads CASSLGTLEKLFF. The CDR3 DNA sequence: TGCGCCAGCAGCCTCGGGACCCTTGAAAAACTGTTTTTT.